These 13 T cell receptor beta chains share one sample of origin, sequenced in a study of CD8 T cells in Susac syndrome. A quantity of about 0.5 to 1 ug RNA underwent reverse transcription using random hexamers. MiXCR, run by TCRdb on the immunoSEQ multiplex PCR reads, gives a single entry per CDR3 protein. The repertoire includes approximately 300,000 distinct CDR3 sequences, almost 85% of them detected once, and about 0.22% sits in the top ten. Specimen: CD8+ T cells from PBMCs. The receptors derive from a human donor with multiple sclerosis.

The rearrangement links TRBV25-1 to TRBJ2-7; 11 bases match TRBD2. The CDR3 spans 17 residues. The V and J ends lost 5 bases and 2 bases, in that order; junction bases with no gene match: 11. The germline V gene encodes CDR1 MGHDK and CDR2 SYGVNS. The CDR3, as DNA: TGTGCCAGCAGTCCAGATACCGGGACTAGCGGCACCTACGAGCAGTACTTC. Translation gives CASSPDTGTSGTYEQYF.

This chain links TRBV19 with TRBJ2-2, with D perhaps matching TRBD1 (5 bases). This CDR3 comprises 15 residues. V was shortened by 2 bases and J by 1 base, with 8 bases between the two germline ends. Germline V gives CDR1 LNHDA, CDR2 SQIVND (reference sequence). The CDR3 region is CASSISTGNTGELFF. CDR3 coding DNA: TGTGCCAGTAGTATAAGTACAGGGAACACCGGGGAGCTGTTTTTT.

This clonotype has only a few counts. This chain joins TRBV6-2 or TRBV6-3 and TRBJ1-1; D gene unclear. Germline V gene lookup returns CDR1 MNHEY and CDR2 SVGEGT. The V end lost 2 bases, the J end lost 0 bases, and 4 bases lay between the germline ends. The length of the CDR3 is 13 residues. DNA of the CDR3: TGTGCCAGCAGTTACCTCATGAACACTGAAGCTTTCTTT. Protein: CASSYLMNTEAFF.

This chain connects TRBV20-1 to TRBJ1-1; 7 nucleotides align to TRBD1. Germline CDR1 and CDR2: DFQATT and SNEGSKA (reference sequence). The J segment lost 6 bases and the V segment lost 0 bases, leaving 13 bases of the junction unmatched. The CDR3 has 16 residues. CDR3 sequence (DNA): TGCAGTGCTAGAGACGCCCCACAGGGGATGAAGGCTGAAGCTTTCTTT. Its translation is CSARDAPQGMKAEAFF.

The sample holds one count of this clonotype. CDR3 bases: TGTGCCAGCGGGTACGGCCCGGACAGATTTGGAAACACCATATATTTT. It yields the protein CASGYGPDRFGNTIYF. The chain links TRBV2 to TRBJ1-3; D might be TRBD1 (6 bases). V lost 8 bases, J lost 3 bases, and 20 bases lay in between. The CDR3 runs to 16 residues. Germline loops: CDR1 SNHLY, CDR2 FYNNEI.

The genes are TRBV5-6 and TRBJ2-3, with D unresolved. The DNA end is more similar to TRBJ1-5, so the J call may be wrong. The CDR3 is made up of 16 amino acids. Germline V gene lookup returns CDR1 SGHDT and CDR2 YYEEEE. The CDR3 DNA sequence: TGTGCCAGCAGCTTGCTTCGGAGGGCGGGCACAGATACGCAGCATTTT. Protein sequence: CASSLLRRAGTDTQHF.

V gene TRBV9 combines with J gene TRBJ2-6; either TRBD1 or TRBD2 may supply D (6 bases each). The germline V gene has CDR1 SGDLS and CDR2 YYNGEE. The CDR3 sequence is 18 residues long. Trimming pared 3 bases from V and 0 bases from J, leaving 16 bases between. For the CDR3, the DNA is TGTGCCAGCAGCGCGGCCTCGGGGGCCTACTCTGGGGCCAACGTCCTGACTTTC. It is translated as CASSAASGAYSGANVLTF.

The chain is built from TRBV4-3 and TRBJ2-1; unclear D gene. Germline lookup yields CDR1 LGHNA and CDR2 YSLEER. The CDR3 loop spans 15 amino acids. Trimming removed 0 bases from V and 4 bases from J, with 10 bases in between. CDR3 sequence: CASSQEGWGYNEQFF. In nucleotides, the CDR3 is TGCGCCAGCAGCCAAGAAGGTTGGGGTTACAATGAGCAGTTCTTC.

The genes are TRBV4-1 and TRBJ1-5; the D is unclear. CDR3 size: 14 residues. V was trimmed by 0 bases and J by 0 bases, leaving 3 bases between them. Germline-derived CDR1 and CDR2 are MGHRA and YSYEKL. The CDR3 bases are TGCGCCAGCAGCCAAGAAAATAGCAATCAGCCCCAGCATTTT. It translates to CASSQENSNQPQHF.

This chain connects TRBV6-1 to TRBJ2-7, with 10 bases fitting TRBD2. In germline, CDR1 is MNHNS, CDR2 SASEGT. V lost 2 bases to trimming and J lost 0 bases; unmatched junction nucleotides: 4. The CDR3 is made up of 16 amino acids. The CDR3 is CASSELAGVASYEQYF. The CDR3, as DNA: TGTGCCAGCAGTGAACTAGCGGGAGTGGCCTCCTACGAGCAGTACTTC.

The chain carries TRBV9 and TRBJ2-2; 13 positions match TRBD2. The V segment lost 3 bases and the J segment 0 bases; nucleotides outside the gene matches: 2. This CDR3 is built from 17 residues. The germline V gene encodes CDR1 SGDLS and CDR2 YYNGEE. The CDR3 nucleotides read TGTGCCAGCAGCGAGGGACTAGCGGGGTCGAACACCGGGGAGCTGTTTTTT. It yields the protein CASSEGLAGSNTGELFF. The full variable domain, its missing parts supplied by reference TRBV9 and TRBJ2-2, is DSGVTQTPKHLITATGQRVTLRCSPRSGDLSVYWYQQSLDQGLQFLIQYYNGEERAKGNILERFSAQQFPDLHSELNLSSLELGDSALYFCASSEGLAGSNTGELFFGEGSRLTVL.

This chain connects TRBV5-8 to TRBJ2-1; 7 nucleotides agree with TRBD1. CDR1 SGHTS and CDR2 YDEGEE come from the germline V gene. There are 14 residues in the CDR3. With V trimmed by 8 bases and J by 4 bases, 9 bases remained unmatched. The CDR3 loop is CARSQGVGYNEQFF. The CDR3 nucleotides read TGTGCCAGGTCGCAGGGGGTAGGGTACAATGAGCAGTTCTTC.

In its sample, this clonotype was seen once. J is TRBJ2-1 and V is TRBV4-3, with 8 bases aligning to TRBD2. Germline CDR1 and CDR2: LGHNA and YSLEER. With V trimmed by 0 bases and J by 3 bases, 7 bases remained unmatched. This CDR3 comprises 17 residues. This chain's CDR3 is CASSQDREREIYNEQFF. As DNA, the CDR3 is TGCGCCAGCAGCCAAGATAGGGAGCGGGAGATCTACAATGAGCAGTTCTTC.